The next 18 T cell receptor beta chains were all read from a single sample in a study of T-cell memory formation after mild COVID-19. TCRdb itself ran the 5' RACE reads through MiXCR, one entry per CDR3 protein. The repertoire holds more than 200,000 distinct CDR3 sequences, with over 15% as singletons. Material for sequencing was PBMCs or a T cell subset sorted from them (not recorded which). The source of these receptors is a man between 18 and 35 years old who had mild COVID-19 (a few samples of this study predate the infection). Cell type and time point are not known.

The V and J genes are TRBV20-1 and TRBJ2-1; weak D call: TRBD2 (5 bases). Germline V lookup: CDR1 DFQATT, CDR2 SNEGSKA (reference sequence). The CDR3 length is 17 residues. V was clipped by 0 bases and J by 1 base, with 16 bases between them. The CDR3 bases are TGCAGTGCTAGAGATCTCAGTGGGAGCAAATCCTACAATGAGCAGTTCTTC. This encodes CSARDLSGSKSYNEQFF.

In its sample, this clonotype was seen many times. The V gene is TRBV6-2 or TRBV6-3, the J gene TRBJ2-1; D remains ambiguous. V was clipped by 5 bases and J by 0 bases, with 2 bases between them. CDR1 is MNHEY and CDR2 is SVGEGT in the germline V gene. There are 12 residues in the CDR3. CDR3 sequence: CASSTSYNEQFF. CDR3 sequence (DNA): TGTGCCAGCAGTACCTCCTACAATGAGCAGTTCTTC.

The CDR3 reads CSVIRGRDTEAFF. CDR3 DNA sequence: TGCAGCGTTATCAGGGGGCGTGACACTGAAGCTTTCTTT. The V call is TRBV29-1, the J call TRBJ1-1; the match to TRBD1 covers 8 bases. CDR3 size: 13 residues. V lost 5 bases to trimming and J lost 3 bases; unmatched junction nucleotides: 5. CDR1 and CDR2 (germline): SQVTM, ANQGSEA. Supplemented by reference TRBV29-1 and TRBJ1-1, the full variable domain reads SAVISQKPSRDICQRGTSLTIQCQVDSQVTMMFWYRQQPGQSLTLIATANQGSEATYESGFVIDKFPISRPNLTFSTLTVSNMSPEDSSIYLCSVIRGRDTEAFFGQGTRLTVV.

CDR3 coding DNA: TGTGCCAGCAGCTCCGCGGGGGAGGGGACCCAGTACTTC. Residues: CASSSAGEGTQYF. The chain carries TRBV7-2 and TRBJ2-5; TRBD2 agrees at 7 bases. The CDR3 has 13 residues. Germline assignment: CDR1 SGHTA and CDR2 FQGNSA. The trim removed 4 bases at V and 7 bases at J, leaving 6 bases unmatched.

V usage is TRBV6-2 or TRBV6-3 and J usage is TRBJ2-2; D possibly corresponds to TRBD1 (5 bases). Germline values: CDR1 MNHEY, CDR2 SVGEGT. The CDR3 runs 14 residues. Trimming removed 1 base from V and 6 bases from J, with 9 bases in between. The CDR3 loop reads CASSYLGVSGELFF. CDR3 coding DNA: TGTGCCAGCAGTTACTTAGGGGTGTCCGGGGAGCTGTTTTTT.

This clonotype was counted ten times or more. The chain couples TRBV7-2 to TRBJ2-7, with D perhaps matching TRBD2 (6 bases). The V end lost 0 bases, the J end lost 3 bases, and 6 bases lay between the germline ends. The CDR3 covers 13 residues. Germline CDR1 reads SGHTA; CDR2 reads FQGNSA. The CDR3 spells CASSLAGGYEQYV. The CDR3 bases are TGTGCCAGCAGCTTAGCGGGGGGCTACGAGCAGTACGTC.

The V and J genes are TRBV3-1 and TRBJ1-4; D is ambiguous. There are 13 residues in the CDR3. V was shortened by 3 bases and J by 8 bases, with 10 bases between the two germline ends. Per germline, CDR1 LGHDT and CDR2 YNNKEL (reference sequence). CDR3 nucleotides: TGTGCCAGCAGCCACTCTGGAGGCGAAAAACTGTTTTTT. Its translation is CASSHSGGEKLFF.

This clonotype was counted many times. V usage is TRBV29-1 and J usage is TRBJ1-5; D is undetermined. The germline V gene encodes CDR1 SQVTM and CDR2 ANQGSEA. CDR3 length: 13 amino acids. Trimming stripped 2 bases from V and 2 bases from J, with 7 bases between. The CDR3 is CSVEQAGNQPQHF. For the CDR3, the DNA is TGCAGCGTTGAACAGGCCGGCAATCAGCCCCAGCATTTT.

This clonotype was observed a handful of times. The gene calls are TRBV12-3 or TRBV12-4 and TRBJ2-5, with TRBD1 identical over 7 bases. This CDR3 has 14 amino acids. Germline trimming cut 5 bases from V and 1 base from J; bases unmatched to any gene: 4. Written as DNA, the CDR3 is TGTGCCAGCAGTATAAGGACAGGCCAAGAGACCCAGTACTTC. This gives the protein CASSIRTGQETQYF.

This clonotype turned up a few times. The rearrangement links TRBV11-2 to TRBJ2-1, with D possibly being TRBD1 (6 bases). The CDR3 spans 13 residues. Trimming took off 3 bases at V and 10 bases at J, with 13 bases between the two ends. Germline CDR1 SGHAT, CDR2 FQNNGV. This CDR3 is CASSFSDRGEQFF. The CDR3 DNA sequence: TGTGCCAGCAGCTTTTCGGACAGAGGAGAGCAGTTCTTC.

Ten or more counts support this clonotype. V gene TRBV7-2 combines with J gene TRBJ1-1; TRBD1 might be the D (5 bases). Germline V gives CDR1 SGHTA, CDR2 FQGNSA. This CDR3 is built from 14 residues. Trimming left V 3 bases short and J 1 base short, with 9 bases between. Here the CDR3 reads CASSLAGANTEAFF. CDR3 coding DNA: TGTGCCAGCAGCTTGGCCGGGGCGAACACTGAAGCTTTCTTT.

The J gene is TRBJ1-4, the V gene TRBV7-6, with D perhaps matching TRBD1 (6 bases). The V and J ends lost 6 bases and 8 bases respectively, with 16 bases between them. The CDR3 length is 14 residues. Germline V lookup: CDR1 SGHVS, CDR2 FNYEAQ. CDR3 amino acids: CASSLQGIGEKLFF. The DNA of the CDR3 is TGTGCCAGCAGTCTGCAGGGGATAGGGGAAAAACTGTTTTTT.

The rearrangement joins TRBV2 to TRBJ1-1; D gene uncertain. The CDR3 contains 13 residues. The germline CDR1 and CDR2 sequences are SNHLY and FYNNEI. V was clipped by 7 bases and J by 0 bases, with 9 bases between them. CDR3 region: CASTVELNTEAFF. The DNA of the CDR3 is TGTGCCAGCACTGTGGAACTGAACACTGAAGCTTTCTTT.

The CDR3 loop reads CATGASGGADTQYF. The CDR3 bases are TGTGCCACAGGGGCTAGCGGGGGGGCAGATACGCAGTATTTT. The V gene is TRBV6-6, the J gene TRBJ2-3; 12 nucleotides agree with TRBD2. Per the germline V gene, CDR1 is MNHNY and CDR2 is SVGAGI (reference sequence). The CDR3 is 14 residues long. The J segment lost 4 bases and the V segment lost 10 bases, leaving 6 bases of the junction unmatched.

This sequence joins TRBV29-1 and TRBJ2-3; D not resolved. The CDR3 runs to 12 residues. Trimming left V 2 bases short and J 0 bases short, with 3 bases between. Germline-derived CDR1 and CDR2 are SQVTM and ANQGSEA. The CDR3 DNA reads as TGCAGCGTTGAATCCAGCACAGATACGCAGTATTTT. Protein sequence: CSVESSTDTQYF.

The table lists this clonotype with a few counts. The CDR3 region has the DNA TGCAGTGCTAGCCTCGGGGCAGGGGGTAATTCACCCCTCCACTTT. This codes for CSASLGAGGNSPLHF. The chain carries TRBV20-1 and TRBJ1-6; 7 nucleotides line up with TRBD1. The CDR3 spans 15 residues. In germline, CDR1 is DFQATT, CDR2 SNEGSKA (reference sequence). The trim removed 3 bases at V and 6 bases at J, leaving 8 bases unmatched.

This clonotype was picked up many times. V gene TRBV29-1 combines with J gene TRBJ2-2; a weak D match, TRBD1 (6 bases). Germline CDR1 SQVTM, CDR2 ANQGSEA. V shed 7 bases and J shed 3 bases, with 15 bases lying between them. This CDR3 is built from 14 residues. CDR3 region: CSAVVGAYTGELFF. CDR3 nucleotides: TGCAGCGCAGTAGTGGGGGCCTACACCGGGGAGCTGTTTTTT.

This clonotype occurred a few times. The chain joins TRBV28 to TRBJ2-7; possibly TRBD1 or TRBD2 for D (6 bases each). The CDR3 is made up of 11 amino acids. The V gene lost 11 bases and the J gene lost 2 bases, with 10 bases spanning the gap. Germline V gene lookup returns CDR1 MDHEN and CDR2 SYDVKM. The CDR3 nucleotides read TGTGCCGTTGGGGGGCCCTACGAGCAGTACGTC. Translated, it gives CAVGGPYEQYV.